These 27 T cell receptor beta chains were all obtained from the same sample, sequenced in a study of identical twins (dated by TCRdb to 2016 to 2017). Library preparation used 5' RACE. Instrument on record: Illumina HiSeq 2000. TCRdb reprocessed the public reads (quality trimming at Q25 with fastp, clone calling with MiXCR) and kept in-frame beta chains. Each entry is one CDR3 protein sequence, shown with its most common DNA and genes. The sample has 250,000 to 300,000 distinct CDR3 sequences on record, roughly 9.8% of them singletons. The top ten clones comprise under 7.5% of the sample. These same records also appear under a second study, on yellow fever vaccine responses in identical twins.

The sample was CD8+ T cells sorted from blood. Receptors originate from a woman between 18 and 29 years old in good health.

This clonotype was counted a few times. V gene TRBV7-2 combines with J gene TRBJ2-3; D perhaps matches TRBD2 (5 bases). Trimming removed 1 base at V and 2 bases at J, with 13 bases between. The CDR3 sequence is 16 residues long. Germline CDR1 SGHTA, CDR2 FQGNSA. In nucleotides, the CDR3 is TGTGCCAGCAGCTTAGGGGCGCAGCTAGCCACAGATACGCAGTATTTT. Translating it yields CASSLGAQLATDTQYF.

This clonotype was found many times. The CDR3: CASSWSGGVDEQYF. The CDR3 DNA reads as TGTGCCAGCAGCTGGAGCGGGGGGGTCGACGAGCAGTACTTC. The chain joins TRBV7-6 to TRBJ2-7; 10 bases align to TRBD2. The germline V gene has CDR1 SGHVS and CDR2 FNYEAQ. This CDR3 is 14 amino acids long. V dropped 4 bases and J dropped 5; count of bases not matched to a gene: 5.

This clonotype has only a few counts. The chain carries TRBV6-1 and TRBJ1-5; D unresolved. In germline, CDR1 is MNHNS, CDR2 SASEGT. CDR3 size: 14 residues. The germline V and J ends were trimmed by 3 bases and 3 bases, with 9 bases remaining between them. The CDR3 nucleotides are TGTGCCAGCAGTGACCCCGGGTCCAATCAGCCCCAGCATTTT. Amino acid sequence: CASSDPGSNQPQHF.

This clonotype was picked up a small number of times. The chain's CDR3 is CASSEAPTGNTYNEQFF. CDR3 sequence (DNA): TGTGCCAGCAGTGAGGCGCCGACAGGGAATACCTACAATGAGCAGTTCTTC. J is TRBJ2-1 and V is TRBV2; 7 nucleotides align to TRBD1. The CDR3 has 17 residues. In germline, CDR1 is SNHLY, CDR2 FYNNEI. Unmatched junction bases numbered 10, after V lost 3 bases and J lost 2 bases.

This clonotype was recorded once. The chain couples TRBV5-1 to TRBJ2-7; D remains unclear. V dropped 3 bases and J dropped 0 bases, with 10 bases sitting between them. The V gene's germline CDR1 is SGHRS and CDR2 YFSETQ. The CDR3 contains 14 residues. CDR3 coding DNA: TGCGCCAGCAGCTCAACCACTATCTCCTACGAGCAGTACTTC. It translates to CASSSTTISYEQYF.

This chain links TRBV6-1 with TRBJ2-1, with 12 positions matching TRBD2. CDR3 size: 17 residues. Looked up from germline, CDR1 is MNHNS and CDR2 is SASEGT. V was pared by 5 bases and J by 7 bases, with 12 bases of the junction left unmatched. The CDR3 is CASSLKFGLAGMNEQFF. For the CDR3, the DNA is TGTGCCAGCAGTCTGAAATTTGGACTAGCGGGGATGAATGAGCAGTTCTTC.

In this sample, this clonotype turned up many times. The chain links TRBV11-2 to TRBJ2-7; 9 bases match TRBD1. V lost 1 base, J lost 4 bases, and 2 bases stayed unmatched. CDR3 length: 14 amino acids. Germline lookup yields CDR1 SGHAT and CDR2 FQNNGV. CDR3 amino acids: CASSLGTGEYEQYF. The CDR3 coding sequence is TGTGCCAGCAGCTTAGGGACAGGGGAATACGAGCAGTACTTC.

This clonotype showed up many times. The gene calls are TRBV25-1 and TRBJ1-4, with D possibly matching TRBD1 (5 bases). The CDR3 runs to 12 residues. Trimming removed 11 bases at V and 5 bases at J, with 12 bases between. The germline CDR1 and CDR2 sequences are MGHDK and SYGVNS. For the CDR3, the DNA is TGTGCCGCCGGGACCGCGAATGAAAAACTGTTTTTT. Its protein product is CAAGTANEKLFF.

This clonotype was counted many times. The rearrangement links TRBV4-3 to TRBJ2-1; tentative D call: TRBD2 (5 bases). The CDR3 totals 14 residues. Trimming pared 1 base from V and 2 bases from J, leaving 6 bases between. Per germline, CDR1 LGHNA and CDR2 YSLEER. For the CDR3, the DNA is TGCGCCAGCAGCCAAGGAGGGACCTACAATGAGCAGTTCTTC. This codes for CASSQGGTYNEQFF.

This clonotype occurred a few times. The chain combines TRBV28 with TRBJ1-5; TRBD1 aligns across 8 bases. J gave up 2 bases and V 5 bases, and 11 bases lay outside the gene matches. The germline V gene encodes CDR1 MDHEN and CDR2 SYDVKM. There are 17 residues in the CDR3. Here the CDR3 reads CASSQIGQGGGNQPQHF. In DNA, the CDR3 is TGTGCCAGCAGTCAGATTGGACAGGGAGGGGGCAATCAGCCCCAGCATTTT.

This clonotype has a handful of counts. The chain uses TRBV3-1 and TRBJ2-3, with 9 bases lining up with TRBD2. The V gene's germline CDR1 is LGHDT and CDR2 YNNKEL (reference sequence). The CDR3 spans 18 residues. Trimming removed 3 bases from V and 0 bases from J; junction bases left unmatched: 10. The CDR3 DNA reads as TGTGCCAGCAGCCAGACTAGCGGCGGTCCGAATAGCACAGATACGCAGTATTTT. Encoded protein: CASSQTSGGPNSTDTQYF.

V and J are TRBV28 and TRBJ2-7, with TRBD1 as a possible D gene (6 bases). In germline, CDR1 is MDHEN, CDR2 SYDVKM. The CDR3 contains 13 residues. Trimming took off 8 bases at V and 4 bases at J, with 15 bases between the two ends. The DNA of the CDR3 is TGTGCCAGCTTACAGGGTAGGGGTTACGAGCAGTACTTC. Translated, it gives CASLQGRGYEQYF. Based on the CDR3 plus reference TRBV28 and TRBJ2-7, the full variable domain is DVKVTQSSRYLVKRTGEKVFLECVQDMDHENMFWYRQDPGLGLRLIYFSYDVKMKEKGDIPEGYSVSREKKERFSLILESASTNQTSMYLCASLQGRGYEQYFGPGTRLTVT.

This clonotype was observed at least ten times. This chain links TRBV6-1 with TRBJ2-1; tentatively, D is TRBD2 (6 bases). Trimming took off 6 bases at V and 5 bases at J, with 17 bases between the two ends. This CDR3 is 15 amino acids long. Per germline, CDR1 MNHNS and CDR2 SASEGT. The CDR3 coding sequence is TGTGCCAGCAGGTGGGACTTGGGAAGTGACAATGAGCAGTTCTTC. This translates into CASRWDLGSDNEQFF.

The sample holds a few counts of this clonotype. The rearrangement links TRBV6-2 or TRBV6-3 to TRBJ1-5; D call uncertain. Germline CDR1 MNHEY, CDR2 SVGEGT. The CDR3 is made up of 14 amino acids. Trimming removed 1 base from V and 1 base from J, with 5 bases in between. CDR3 nucleotides: TGTGCCAGCAGTTACTGGGAAAGCAATCAGCCCCAGCATTTT. Translation gives CASSYWESNQPQHF.

This clonotype was counted at least ten times. This chain uses TRBV12-3 or TRBV12-4 with TRBJ2-7; D not resolved. V was pared by 3 bases and J by 0 bases, with 9 bases between. The length of the CDR3 is 14 residues. The CDR3 region is CASSLNSNSYEQYF. In nucleotides, the CDR3 is TGTGCCAGCAGTTTGAATTCGAACTCCTACGAGCAGTACTTC.

This chain connects TRBV29-1 to TRBJ2-2; 8 bases are a match to TRBD1. Trimming at V came to 8 bases and at J to 1 base, leaving 3 bases not matched to a gene. CDR1 SQVTM and CDR2 ANQGSEA come from the germline V gene. The CDR3 has 13 amino acids. In nucleotides, the CDR3 is TGCAGCTTCAGGGGGCAGAACACCGGGGAGCTGTTTTTT. This sequence encodes CSFRGQNTGELFF.

In this sample, this clonotype turned up a few times. The J gene is TRBJ2-7, the V gene TRBV25-1, with 9 bases fitting TRBD2. V lost 3 bases and J lost 1; bases outside the gene matches: 1. This CDR3 has 14 amino acids. Germline CDR1 MGHDK, CDR2 SYGVNS. The CDR3 DNA sequence: TGTGCCAGCAGTGAGCTAGCGGGGTCCTACGAGCAGTACTTC. Translation gives CASSELAGSYEQYF.

This clonotype was picked up a small number of times. The rearrangement links TRBV6-2 or TRBV6-3 to TRBJ2-7, with 7 bases identical to TRBD1. V lost 4 bases and J lost 3; bases outside the gene matches: 6. CDR3 length equals 14 residues. The germline V gene has CDR1 MNHEY and CDR2 SVGEGT. The CDR3 here is CASSSTGTVYEQYF. The CDR3 DNA reads TGTGCCAGCAGTTCCACCGGGACAGTCTACGAGCAGTACTTC.

This clonotype was counted only a few times. The rearrangement uses TRBV27 and TRBJ2-3; D is unresolved. This CDR3 has 15 residues. From germline, CDR1 is MNHEY and CDR2 SMNVEV (reference sequence). Trimming cost V 5 bases and J 2 bases, with 14 bases left between them. CDR3 protein: CASSPRAHLTDTQYF. The CDR3 region has the DNA TGTGCCAGCAGTCCAAGGGCTCACCTCACAGATACGCAGTATTTT.

This clonotype has a count of ten or more. This rearrangement joins TRBV10-3 to TRBJ2-2, with 12 bases fitting TRBD2. The germline V gene has CDR1 ENHRY and CDR2 SYGVKD. This CDR3 has 17 residues. V shed 7 bases and J 2 bases; nucleotides not matched to a gene: 8. This CDR3 reads CAITPTSGGPNTGELFF. CDR3 sequence (DNA): TGTGCCATCACCCCGACTAGCGGGGGACCTAACACCGGGGAGCTGTTTTTT.

This clonotype was picked up many times. The J gene is TRBJ2-3, the V gene TRBV4-3; D gene unclear. The germline V gene encodes CDR1 LGHNA and CDR2 YSLEER. This CDR3 has 14 residues. Trimming stripped 4 bases from V and 2 bases from J, with 10 bases between. CDR3 in DNA: TGCGCCAGCAGCCTGGCCACATCCACAGATACGCAGTATTTT. It specifies CASSLATSTDTQYF.

This clonotype showed up many times. This chain links TRBV12-3 or TRBV12-4 with TRBJ2-3, with D hard to call. CDR3 length equals 12 residues. V lost 3 bases and J lost 0, with 1 base in between. The DNA for the CDR3 is TGTGCCAGCAGTTTTAGCACAGATACGCAGTATTTT. Its protein is CASSFSTDTQYF.

The sample holds many counts of this clonotype. This chain uses TRBV4-3 with TRBJ2-1, with TRBD2 matching 9 bases. Trimming took 0 bases from V and 8 from J; bases not matched to a gene: 11. The CDR3 totals 17 residues. Germline assignment: CDR1 LGHNA and CDR2 YSLEER. The CDR3 reads CASSQDQAGGPQDEQFF. DNA for the CDR3: TGCGCCAGCAGCCAAGATCAGGCGGGAGGGCCTCAGGATGAGCAGTTCTTC.

This clonotype was seen at least ten times. This chain links TRBV20-1 with TRBJ1-3; D gene ambiguous. Germline-derived CDR1 and CDR2 are DFQATT and SNEGSKA (reference sequence). The V end was cut by 6 bases, the J end by 3 bases, with 12 bases between. The CDR3 is 13 amino acids. The CDR3 spells CSARRKGGNTIYF. For the CDR3, the DNA is TGCAGTGCCAGAAGGAAGGGTGGAAACACCATATATTTT.

The V and J genes are TRBV5-6 and TRBJ2-7, with D possibly being TRBD1 or TRBD2 (5 bases each). Germline lookup yields CDR1 SGHDT and CDR2 YYEEEE. The CDR3 has 12 amino acids. The V end was cut by 0 bases, the J end by 9 bases, with 10 bases between. The CDR3: CASSLASGGQYF. Written as DNA, the CDR3 is TGTGCCAGCAGCTTGGCCTCTGGGGGGCAGTACTTC.

This chain links TRBV6-5 with TRBJ2-7, with 8 bases that match TRBD2. V gave up 0 bases and J gave up 3 bases; unmatched junction bases: 7. The germline V gene has CDR1 MNHEY and CDR2 SVGAGI. The CDR3 sequence is 16 residues long. The CDR3 sequence: CASSYSTIGGVYEQYF. The CDR3 DNA reads as TGTGCCAGCAGTTACTCGACCATCGGGGGGGTCTACGAGCAGTACTTC.

This clonotype came up many times. The chain recombines TRBV7-9 with TRBJ2-1; D not resolved. The length of the CDR3 is 14 residues. V was trimmed by 7 bases and J by 0 bases, leaving 10 bases between them. Germline CDR1 SEHNR, CDR2 FQNEAQ (reference sequence). The CDR3 DNA sequence: TGTGCCAGCACCCTAGTGGGCTCCTACAATGAGCAGTTCTTC. Protein sequence: CASTLVGSYNEQFF.